This passage covers 21 T cell receptor beta chains from one sample sequenced in a study of Graves' ophthalmopathy and Graves' hyperthyroidism. From RNA, the CDR3 regions of TCR beta chains were amplified and sequenced. HTBI primers served in a first-round RT-PCR, which a second-round multiplex PCR followed. One entry per CDR3 protein, called by TCRdb with MiXCR from the multiplex PCR reads. This sample has over a million distinct CDR3 sequences, with 35% to 40% found just once. Material for sequencing was peripheral blood or thyroid tissue (not recorded which). The receptors were gathered from an adult man with Graves' hyperthyroidism.

The chain links TRBV7-2 to TRBJ1-2, with D maybe TRBD1 (5 bases). The germline CDR1 and CDR2 sequences are SGHTA and FQGNSA. The CDR3 has 15 residues. V lost 5 bases and J 0 bases, leaving 13 bases between the germline ends. CDR3 sequence (DNA): TGTGCCAGCAGCCCGATCGCAGGGACTAACTATGGCTACACCTTC. This translates into CASSPIAGTNYGYTF.

This clonotype turned up a few times. The chain joins TRBV6-5 to TRBJ2-5; the match to TRBD1 covers 9 bases. The CDR3 runs 14 residues. Trimming at V came to 6 bases and at J to 1 base, leaving 3 bases not matched to a gene. The germline gives CDR1 MNHEY, CDR2 SVGAGI. CDR3 protein: CASSKQGAQETQYF. As DNA, the CDR3 is TGTGCCAGCAGCAAACAGGGGGCCCAAGAGACCCAGTACTTC.

This clonotype was found a few times. V usage is TRBV7-8 and J usage is TRBJ2-7; 7 bases line up with TRBD2. The CDR3 spans 18 residues. V trimming: 3 bases; J trimming: 3 bases; junction bases outside the gene matches: 17. Looked up from germline, CDR1 is SGHVS and CDR2 is FQNEAQ. The CDR3 DNA reads as TGTGCCAGCAGCTTGGGTACCCGGACCTCGGGACTAAACTACGAGCAGTACTTC. As protein: CASSLGTRTSGLNYEQYF.

The chain combines TRBV5-6 with TRBJ1-5, with a weak D call TRBD1 (5 bases). V shed 1 base and J shed 1 base, with 9 bases lying between them. The CDR3 totals 15 residues. Looked up from germline, CDR1 is SGHDT and CDR2 is YYEEEE. CDR3: CASSLLGGSNQPQHF. The CDR3 DNA reads as TGTGCCAGCAGCTTGCTGGGGGGGAGCAATCAGCCCCAGCATTTT.

In this sample, this clonotype turned up a few times. The chain uses TRBV29-1 and TRBJ1-1, with a tentative D call TRBD1 (5 bases). Germline lookup yields CDR1 SQVTM and CDR2 ANQGSEA. This CDR3 has 12 amino acids. Trimming shortened V by 8 bases and J by 1 base, and 11 bases separated the two germline ends. The CDR3 region is CSSRRGNTEAFF. CDR3 DNA sequence: TGCAGCAGTCGAAGGGGGAACACTGAAGCTTTCTTT.

V gene TRBV11-2 combines with J gene TRBJ1-4; no clear D. The ends were cut back, 1 base at V and 2 bases at J, with 8 bases in the middle. The germline gives CDR1 SGHAT, CDR2 FQNNGV. The CDR3 sequence is 15 residues long. Written as DNA, the CDR3 is TGTGCCAGCAGCTTAGTTCCGAGGACTAATGAAAAACTGTTTTTT. It yields the protein CASSLVPRTNEKLFF.

The chain combines TRBV7-2 with TRBJ2-5; possibly TRBD1 for D (5 bases). Germline V gene data show CDR1 as SGHTA and CDR2 as FQGNSA. The CDR3 has 13 amino acids. Trimming removed 2 bases from V and 10 bases from J, with 14 bases in between. As DNA, the CDR3 is TGTGCCAGCAGCTTAACCCCTCGCAGGGACCAGTACTTC. It encodes CASSLTPRRDQYF.

This clonotype was observed a few times. With a much larger clone just one base away, this may be a read error. The chain recombines TRBV7-2 with TRBJ2-6; no reliable D call. The CDR3 is made up of 18 amino acids. Germline values: CDR1 SGHTA, CDR2 FQGNSA. CDR3 DNA: TGTGCCAGCAGCTCCGGGTACAGTAGATACTCTGAGGCCAACGTCCTGACTTTC. Protein sequence: CASSSGYSRYSEANVLTF.

This clonotype was observed a single time. A much larger clone lies one base from this, so it may be a read error. The chain recombines TRBV7-9 with TRBJ1-5; weak D call: TRBD1 (5 bases). V lost 7 bases to trimming and J lost 5 bases, with 12 bases between them. The CDR3 is 13 residues long. The germline V gene has CDR1 SEHNR and CDR2 FQNEAQ (reference sequence). CDR3 region: CASTLGGDQPQHF. The CDR3 DNA reads TGTGCCAGCACCCTGGGGGGTGATCAGCCCCAGCATTTT.

This clonotype was observed at least ten times. CDR3 coding DNA: TGTGCCAGCAGCTATGGGATCGGGGGCGCTCACTATGGCTACACCTTC. Translating it yields CASSYGIGGAHYGYTF. This chain connects TRBV7-8 to TRBJ1-2; perhaps TRBD1 as D (6 bases). CDR3 length: 16 residues. Germline V lookup: CDR1 SGHVS, CDR2 FQNEAQ. The germline V and J ends were trimmed by 4 bases and 3 bases, with 18 bases remaining between them.

There are a few counts of this clonotype. This chain connects TRBV9 to TRBJ1-3, with no clear D. Germline CDR1 reads SGDLS; CDR2 reads YYNGEE. The V end was cut by 4 bases, the J end by 0 bases, with 8 bases between. The CDR3 spans 14 residues. CDR3 coding DNA: TGTGCCAGCAGCTTCAGTTACTCTGGAAACACCATATATTTT. Its protein is CASSFSYSGNTIYF.

This clonotype was found a few times. The genes are TRBV3-1 and TRBJ2-7, with D hard to call. V shed 1 base and J shed 3 bases, with 13 bases lying between them. This CDR3 has 15 amino acids. The germline gives CDR1 LGHDT, CDR2 YNNKEL (reference sequence). This CDR3 is CASSQGWARIYEQYF. The DNA for the CDR3 is TGTGCCAGCAGCCAAGGATGGGCCAGGATCTACGAGCAGTACTTC.

In its sample, this clonotype was seen many times. The chain carries TRBV12-3 or TRBV12-4 and TRBJ2-2, with 12 bases identical to TRBD1. Losses at the gene ends were 6 bases for V and 8 bases for J; bases not matched to a gene: 4. The CDR3 loop spans 14 amino acids. The chain's CDR3 is CASSRDRGLGELFF. The CDR3 DNA reads as TGTGCCAGCAGCAGGGACAGGGGGCTTGGGGAGCTGTTTTTT.

The rearrangement joins TRBV7-7 to TRBJ2-5; 14 positions agree with TRBD2. CDR3 length: 18 residues. Trimming at V came to 4 bases and at J to 4 bases, leaving 11 bases not matched to a gene. Per the germline V gene, CDR1 is SSHAT and CDR2 is FNYEAQ (reference sequence). The CDR3 DNA sequence: TGTGCCAGCAGCTCAACAGCCGGGACTAGCGGGAGCGCAGAGACCCAGTACTTC. This gives the protein CASSSTAGTSGSAETQYF. The variable domain in full, completed from reference TRBV7-7 and TRBJ2-5, reads GAGVSQSPRYKVTKRGQDVTLRCDPISSHATLYWYQQALGQGPEFLTYFNYEAQPDKSGLPSDRFSAERPEGSISTLTIQRTEQRDSAMYRCASSSTAGTSGSAETQYFGPGTRLLVL.

J is TRBJ2-5 and V is TRBV5-1, with a possible D match to TRBD1 (6 bases). The CDR3 totals 12 residues. CDR1 and CDR2 from the germline V gene are SGHRS and YFSETQ. The ends were cut back, 0 bases at V and 14 bases at J, with 14 bases in the middle. CDR3 in amino acids: CASSLATGTPYF. The CDR3 region has the DNA TGCGCCAGCAGCTTGGCGACCGGGACACCATACTTC.

About this clonotype itself: The junction departs from the called germline gene at one end, perhaps through a read error. Here the CDR3 reads CATSRDQF. The CDR3 DNA reads as TGTGCCACCAGCAGAGACCAATTT. The chain couples TRBV15 to TRBJ1-6; the D is unclear. This CDR3 spans 8 amino acids. CDR1 LNHNV and CDR2 YYDKDF come from the germline V gene (reference sequence). Together with reference TRBV15 and TRBJ1-6, the CDR3 gives the full variable domain: DAMVIQNPRYQVTQFGKPVTLSCSQTLNHNVMYWYQQKSSQAPKLLFHYYDKDFNNEADTPDNFQSRRPNTSFCFLDIRSPGLGDTAMYLCATSRDQFGNGTRLTVT.

This clonotype was counted ten times or more. The chain links TRBV28 to TRBJ2-5; the D gene could be TRBD1 or TRBD2 (5 bases each). Looked up from germline, CDR1 is MDHEN and CDR2 is SYDVKM. The germline V and J ends were trimmed by 7 bases and 0 bases, with 15 bases remaining between them. The CDR3 consists of 15 residues. The CDR3 DNA follows: TGTGCCAGCACCACCCTTGAGGGGAACCAAGAGACCCAGTACTTC. It is translated as CASTTLEGNQETQYF.

The V gene is TRBV15, the J gene TRBJ1-5; the D is unclear. CDR3 length: 15 amino acids. From germline, CDR1 is LNHNV and CDR2 YYDKDF (reference sequence). Trimming took 3 bases from V and 4 from J, leaving 13 bases between them. The CDR3 nucleotides are TGTGCCACCAGCAGCACGGAAAGGGAGAATCAGCCCCAGCATTTT. This encodes CATSSTERENQPQHF.

This clonotype was detected only a few times. The V and J genes are TRBV11-2 and TRBJ1-2; TRBD1 matches at 10 bases. Looked up from germline, CDR1 is SGHAT and CDR2 is FQNNGV. This CDR3 is 14 amino acids long. With V trimmed by 5 bases and J by 8 bases, 8 bases remained unmatched. CDR3 DNA sequence: TGTGCCAGCAGCACGCCGGGACAGGGGACGGGCTACACCTTC. Translating it yields CASSTPGQGTGYTF.

The sample holds a few counts of this clonotype. The rearrangement joins TRBV6-5 to TRBJ1-1, with 7 bases fitting TRBD1. Germline CDR1 is MNHEY and CDR2 is SVGAGI. Losses at the gene ends were 5 bases for V and 0 bases for J; bases not matched to a gene: 6. The CDR3 is 15 amino acids. The CDR3 DNA follows: TGTGCCAGCAGTGCCGGACAGGCCGTGAACACTGAAGCTTTCTTT. Residues: CASSAGQAVNTEAFF.

J is TRBJ2-2 and V is TRBV2, with 12 bases that match TRBD2. There are 15 residues in the CDR3. The germline CDR1 and CDR2 sequences are SNHLY and FYNNEI. J was trimmed by 5 bases and V by 9 bases; bases with no gene match: 7. CDR3: CASLNGLAGTGELFF. DNA for the CDR3: TGTGCCAGTCTAAATGGACTAGCGGGGACCGGGGAGCTGTTTTTT. The full variable domain, rest sourced from reference TRBV2 and TRBJ2-2, is EPEVTQTPSHQVTQMGQEVILRCVPISNHLYFYWYRQILGQKVEFLVSFYNNEISEKSEIFDDQFSVERPDGSNFTLKIRSTKLEDSAMYFCASLNGLAGTGELFFGEGSRLTVL.